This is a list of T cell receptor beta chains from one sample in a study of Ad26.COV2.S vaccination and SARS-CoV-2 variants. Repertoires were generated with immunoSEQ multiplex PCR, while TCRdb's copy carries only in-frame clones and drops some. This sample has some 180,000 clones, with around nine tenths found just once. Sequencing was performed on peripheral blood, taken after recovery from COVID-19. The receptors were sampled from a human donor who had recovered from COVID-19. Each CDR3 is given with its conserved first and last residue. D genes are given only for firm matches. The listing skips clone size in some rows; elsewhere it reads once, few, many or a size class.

CDR3: CASSSNWGQGPPGELFF
DNA: TGTGCCAGCAGCTCTAACTGGGGACAGGGTCCCCCCGGGGAGCTGTTTTTT
D: TRBD1
size: NA
J: TRBJ2-2
V: TRBV9

CDR3: CASSMGTGVHTEAFF
DNA: TGTGCCAGTAGTATGGGGACAGGGGTACACACTGAAGCTTTCTTT
D: TRBD1
size: NA
J: TRBJ1-1
V: TRBV19

CDR3: CASSQRTGNTIYF
DNA: TGTGCCAGCAGCCAGAGAACAGGAAACACCATATATTTT
D: NA
size: NA
J: TRBJ1-3
V: TRBV14

CDR3: CASSPPNGHNSNQPQHF
DNA: TGTGCCAGCTCACCACCGAACGGACACAATAGCAATCAGCCCCAGCATTTT
D: NA
size: NA
J: TRBJ1-5
V: TRBV18

CDR3: CASSYSRTGGFEQFF
DNA: TGTGCCAGCAGTTACTCGCGGACAGGGGGCTTTGAGCAGTTCTTC
D: TRBD1
size: NA
J: TRBJ2-1
V: TRBV6-6

CDR3: CASSLRTRGGRETQYF
DNA: TGTGCCAGCAGCTTGAGGACTCGCGGGGGTAGGGAGACCCAGTACTTC
D: TRBD2
size: NA
J: TRBJ2-5
V: TRBV5-6

CDR3: CASSATDSNQPQHF
DNA: TGTGCCAGCAGCGCGACAGATAGCAATCAGCCCCAGCATTTT
D: NA
size: NA
J: TRBJ1-5
V: TRBV9

CDR3: CASRIGQGTEAFF
DNA: TGTGCCAGCAGAATCGGACAGGGGACTGAAGCTTTCTTT
D: TRBD1
size: NA
J: TRBJ1-1
V: TRBV6-4

CDR3: CASSLDIWGGAEAFF
DNA: TGTGCCAGCAGCCTGGACATCTGGGGAGGGGCTGAAGCTTTCTTT
D: NA
size: NA
J: TRBJ1-1
V: TRBV3-1/TRBV3-2

CDR3: CAWKVKGTKNSPLHF
DNA: TGTGCCTGGAAGGTAAAGGGGACGAAGAATTCACCCCTCCACTTT
D: NA
size: NA
J: TRBJ1-6
V: TRBV30

CDR3: CASSLPGLETQYF
DNA: TGTGCCAGCAGCTTACCGGGTTTGGAGACCCAGTACTTC
D: NA
size: NA
J: TRBJ2-5
V: TRBV7-9

CDR3: CASSLQGAISGTEAFF
DNA: TGCGCCAGCAGCTTGCAGGGGGCGATCTCGGGCACTGAAGCTTTCTTT
D: TRBD1
size: NA
J: TRBJ1-1
V: TRBV5-1

CDR3: CASSAGERNSPLHF
DNA: TGTGCCAGCAGCGCCGGGGAGAGGAATTCACCCCTCCACTTT
D: NA
size: NA
J: TRBJ1-6
V: TRBV9

CDR3: CASRRPGANVLTF
DNA: TGTGCCAGCAGGCGGCCTGGGGCCAACGTCCTGACTTTC
D: NA
size: NA
J: TRBJ2-6
V: TRBV5-4

CDR3: CASSLQGYTGELFF
DNA: TGCGCCAGCAGTTTACAGGGGTACACCGGGGAGCTGTTTTTT
D: TRBD1
size: NA
J: TRBJ2-2
V: TRBV5-1

CDR3: CASSLSPGPGENEQFF
DNA: TGTGCCAGCAGTCTTTCCCCCGGACCAGGTGAGAATGAGCAGTTCTTC
D: NA
size: once
J: TRBJ2-1
V: TRBV7-3

CDR3: CASASQGGPGTEAFF
DNA: TGTGCCAGCGCCTCTCAGGGGGGTCCCGGCACTGAAGCTTTCTTT
D: TRBD1
size: once
J: TRBJ1-1
V: TRBV28

CDR3: CASSLARGTNTEAFF
DNA: TGTGCCAGCAGCTTGGCAAGGGGGACGAACACTGAAGCTTTCTTT
D: NA
size: NA
J: TRBJ1-1
V: TRBV5-4

CDR3: CASSPQPYGYTF
DNA: TGTGCCAGCTCACCACAACCCTATGGCTACACCTTC
D: NA
size: NA
J: TRBJ1-2
V: TRBV18

CDR3: CASSSKRGTKNIQYF
DNA: TGCGCCAGCAGCTCCAAGCGGGGTACCAAAAACATTCAGTACTTC
D: TRBD2
size: NA
J: TRBJ2-4
V: TRBV5-1

CDR3: CASSVLQRGGGEQFF
DNA: TGTGCCAGCAGCGTACTTCAACGGGGGGGCGGTGAGCAGTTCTTC
D: TRBD2
size: NA
J: TRBJ2-1
V: TRBV9

CDR3: CASSDSFDSYGYTF
DNA: TGTGCCAGCAGTGACTCCTTTGACTCCTATGGCTACACCTTC
D: NA
size: NA
J: TRBJ1-2
V: TRBV6-4

CDR3: CASFRDRGREGNGYTF
DNA: TGTGCCAGCTTCCGGGACAGGGGGCGCGAGGGAAATGGCTACACCTTC
D: NA
size: NA
J: TRBJ1-2
V: TRBV21-1

CDR3: CASSPRLVTVPPWKQYF
DNA: TGTGCCAGCAGTCCAAGGCTGGTTACAGTTCCCCCCTGGAAGCAGTACTTC
D: NA
size: NA
J: TRBJ2-7
V: TRBV6-6

CDR3: CASSQAYTGGAFF
DNA: TGTGCCAGCAGCCAAGCTTATACAGGAGGGGCTTTCTTT
D: NA
size: NA
J: TRBJ1-1
V: TRBV3-1/TRBV3-2

CDR3: CASSLTRGAQYF
DNA: TGTGCCAGCAGCCTTACACGGGGGGCCCAGTACTTC
D: TRBD2
size: NA
J: TRBJ2-5
V: TRBV28

CDR3: CASSDPKLNTEAFF
DNA: TGTGCCAGTAGTGACCCTAAGCTGAACACTGAAGCTTTCTTT
D: NA
size: once
J: TRBJ1-1
V: TRBV19

CDR3: CASSSLQGGSYGYTF
DNA: TGTGCCAGCAGTTCCCTACAGGGAGGGTCCTATGGCTACACCTTC
D: NA
size: NA
J: TRBJ1-2
V: TRBV28